These 26 T cell receptor beta chains came from one sample sequenced in a study of blood T cell repertoires in COVID-19. The table came from immunoSEQ multiplex PCR; TCRdb's copy has only in-frame clones and leaves some out. Of hundreds of thousands of clones listed, 80% are singletons. Sample: PBMCs or T cells enriched from blood (not recorded which). These receptor sequences come from a man under 40 with acute COVID-19.

This chain joins TRBV5-3 and TRBJ2-3; 8 bases are shared with TRBD1. TRBV5-3 is flagged as an ORF with uncertain function. The CDR3 has 15 amino acids. Trimming removed 1 base from V and 0 bases from J; junction bases left unmatched: 1. CDR3 sequence reads: CARSLWDRSTDTQYF. CDR3 nucleotides: TGTGCCAGAAGCTTGTGGGACAGGAGCACAGATACGCAGTATTTT.

The V call is TRBV11-3, the J call TRBJ2-7; maybe TRBD1 (6 bases). Germline CDR1 and CDR2: SGHNT and YENEEA. This CDR3 has 15 residues. V was clipped by 0 bases and J by 3 bases, with 12 bases between them. The CDR3 is CASSLDGDTLYEQYF. In DNA, the CDR3 is TGTGCCAGCAGCTTAGACGGGGACACTCTCTACGAGCAGTACTTC.

J is TRBJ1-2 and V is TRBV24-1; D remains unclear. This CDR3 comprises 16 residues. The germline V gene has CDR1 KGHDR and CDR2 SFDVKD. V lost 2 bases and J 6 bases, leaving 18 bases between the germline ends. The CDR3 here is CATSDWRATSRDGYTF. CDR3 coding DNA: TGTGCCACCAGTGATTGGCGGGCCACCTCCCGAGATGGCTACACCTTC.

The chain employs TRBV9 and TRBJ2-6; 7 nucleotides agree with TRBD1. V was pared by 8 bases and J by 0 bases, with 20 bases of the junction left unmatched. Germline V gene lookup returns CDR1 SGDLS and CDR2 YYNGEE. The CDR3 has 20 residues. For the CDR3, the DNA is TGTGCCAGAGTTGTAGCTAGTCCCGGGACAGCCTACTCTGGGGCCAACGTCCTGACTTTC. It yields the protein CARVVASPGTAYSGANVLTF.

The chain employs TRBV6-5 and TRBJ1-6, with D possibly matching TRBD1 (6 bases). Trimming took 9 bases from V and 10 from J, leaving 19 bases between them. Per germline, CDR1 MNHEY and CDR2 SVGAGI. There are 14 residues in the CDR3. For the CDR3, the DNA is TGTGCCAGTTCAAACAGGGAGGGTCGGTCACCCCTCCACTTT. This sequence encodes CASSNREGRSPLHF.

This clone was counted only a few times. The CDR3 DNA reads TGCGCCAGCGGGGAAGGGGGACAGGGGGCAAAGCCCCAGCATTTT. This translates into CASGEGGQGAKPQHF. This rearrangement joins TRBV10-1 to TRBJ1-5; 12 positions agree with TRBD1. After removal of 8 bases from V and 8 bases from J, the junction contained 10 bases not matched to a gene. The germline CDR1 and CDR2 sequences are WNHNN and SYGVQD (reference sequence). This CDR3 is 15 amino acids long.

The chain joins TRBV5-4 to TRBJ2-6, with D possibly being TRBD1 (6 bases). V was pared by 3 bases and J by 1 base, with 8 bases between. CDR1 SGHNT and CDR2 YYREEE come from the germline V gene (reference sequence). CDR3 length equals 15 residues. The chain's CDR3 is CASSSQGSGANVLTF. Written as DNA, the CDR3 is TGTGCCAGCAGCTCCCAGGGGTCTGGGGCCAACGTCCTGACTTTC.

V usage is TRBV5-6 and J usage is TRBJ2-7; 10 nucleotides line up with TRBD2. Germline CDR1 and CDR2: SGHDT and YYEEEE. The length of the CDR3 is 15 residues. J gave up 4 bases and V 4 bases, and 8 bases lay outside the gene matches. Written as DNA, the CDR3 is TGTGCCAGCAGCAGGGTAGGGACTAGCGAGTACGAGCAGTACTTC. Protein product: CASSRVGTSEYEQYF.

The rearrangement joins TRBV16 to TRBJ2-3, with D possibly being TRBD1 (5 bases). The CDR3 runs to 14 residues. In germline, CDR1 is KGHSY, CDR2 FQNENV. V was cut by 3 bases and J by 2 bases, with 9 bases left in between. The CDR3 here is CASSHRQNTDTQYF. The CDR3 DNA reads as TGTGCCAGCAGCCACCGACAGAACACAGATACGCAGTATTTT.

The genes are TRBV7-9 and TRBJ1-2, with 7 bases lining up with TRBD1. From germline, CDR1 is SEHNR and CDR2 FQNEAQ (reference sequence). The CDR3 runs to 17 residues. The ends lost 4 bases at V and 5 bases at J; junction bases unmatched: 16. CDR3 bases: TGTGCCAGCAGCTATCTTGACAGGGTGGTTTCTGGGTATGGCTACACCTTC. Translation gives CASSYLDRVVSGYGYTF.

The chain is built from TRBV4-1 and TRBJ1-1; 8 nucleotides match TRBD1. Looked up from germline, CDR1 is MGHRA and CDR2 is YSYEKL. The CDR3 has 14 amino acids. The trim removed 2 bases at V and 5 bases at J, leaving 4 bases unmatched. The CDR3 DNA reads TGCGCCAGCAGCCAAACACAGGGGGGGACTGAAGCTTTCTTT. This encodes CASSQTQGGTEAFF.

In its sample, this clone was seen a few times. The chain joins TRBV29-1 to TRBJ1-2; weak D call: TRBD1 (5 bases). V shed 2 bases and J shed 7 bases, with 8 bases lying between them. Per germline, CDR1 SQVTM and CDR2 ANQGSEA. This CDR3 region has 11 residues. DNA for the CDR3: TGCAGCGTTGAACCAGGGATTGGCTACACCTTC. This codes for CSVEPGIGYTF. Based on the CDR3 plus reference TRBV29-1 and TRBJ1-2, the full variable domain is SAVISQKPSRDICQRGTSLTIQCQVDSQVTMMFWYRQQPGQSLTLIATANQGSEATYESGFVIDKFPISRPNLTFSTLTVSNMSPEDSSIYLCSVEPGIGYTFGSGTRLTVV.

The chain links TRBV19 to TRBJ2-7; D might be TRBD2 (6 bases). The CDR3 has 12 residues. The germline gives CDR1 LNHDA, CDR2 SQIVND (reference sequence). The V end lost 7 bases, the J end lost 4 bases, and 11 bases lay between the germline ends. In DNA form, the CDR3 reads TGTGCCAGTAACCAGGGAGGATACGAGCAGTACTTC. It encodes CASNQGGYEQYF.

The CDR3 region has the DNA TGTGCCAGCAGCACCACAGGTTCACCCCTCCACTTT. This gives the protein CASSTTGSPLHF. The rearrangement joins TRBV7-9 to TRBJ1-6; D possibly corresponds to TRBD1 (5 bases). Trimming cost V 5 bases and J 9 bases, with 8 bases left between them. The length of the CDR3 is 12 residues. Germline V CDR1 and CDR2: SEHNR, FQNEAQ (reference sequence). The full variable domain, in which reference TRBV7-9 and TRBJ1-6 provide the parts outside the CDR3, is DTGVSQNPRHKITKRGQNVTFRCDPISEHNRLYWYRQTLGQGPEFLTYFQNEAQLEKSRLLSDRFSAERPKGSFSTLEIQRTEQGDSAMYLCASSTTGSPLHFGNGTRLTVT.

V usage is TRBV10-2 and J usage is TRBJ1-5; weak D call: TRBD1 (6 bases). CDR1 and CDR2 from the germline V gene are WSHSY and SAAADI. The CDR3 totals 13 residues. With 6 bases removed from V and 7 bases from J, the gap between germline ends came to 13 bases. CDR3 sequence (DNA): TGCGCCAGCAGCCTTGGGGGCGGGCAGCCCCAGCATTTT. This encodes CASSLGGGQPQHF.

The V gene is TRBV30, the J gene TRBJ1-1; the D is unclear. CDR1 is GTSNPN and CDR2 is SVGIG in the germline V gene (reference sequence). The V and J ends lost 1 base and 5 bases respectively, with 11 bases between them. There are 13 residues in the CDR3. For the CDR3, the DNA is TGTGCCTGGAGTGGGACGGCGGGGACTGAAGCTTTCTTT. This sequence encodes CAWSGTAGTEAFF.

J is TRBJ2-4 and V is TRBV7-3, with D possibly matching TRBD1 (7 bases). Trimming took 5 bases from V and 0 from J, leaving 14 bases between them. There are 16 residues in the CDR3. CDR1 and CDR2 from the germline V gene are SGHTA and FQGTGA. The CDR3 DNA is TGTGCCAGCAGCCCTGCAGGGGGGAAAGCCAAAAACATTCAGTACTTC. Its translation: CASSPAGGKAKNIQYF.

This sequence joins TRBV7-9 and TRBJ2-7; D not certain. The CDR3 runs to 13 residues. V lost 5 bases to trimming and J lost 5 bases, with 13 bases between them. Germline CDR1 SEHNR, CDR2 FQNEAQ (reference sequence). CDR3 bases: TGTGCCAGCAGCCGACCCTTAGCAAACGAGCAGTACTTC. It translates to CASSRPLANEQYF.

The chain combines TRBV7-9 with TRBJ1-5; D gene ambiguous. CDR1 SEHNR and CDR2 FQNEAQ come from the germline V gene (reference sequence). V was trimmed by 5 bases and J by 9 bases, leaving 14 bases between them. This CDR3 spans 13 amino acids. The chain's CDR3 is CASSPPGRGPQHF. CDR3 bases: TGTGCCAGCAGCCCCCCCGGGCGGGGGCCCCAGCATTTT.

The chain combines TRBV5-1 with TRBJ1-3; TRBD1 might be the D (6 bases). Trimming removed 4 bases at V and 0 bases at J, with 17 bases between. The CDR3 runs to 17 residues. In germline, CDR1 is SGHRS, CDR2 YFSETQ. The CDR3 region is CASSPRLDSLSGNTIYF. Here the CDR3 DNA reads TGCGCCAGCAGCCCCCGATTGGACAGCCTCTCTGGAAACACCATATATTTT.

The chain uses TRBV6-1 and TRBJ1-1, with 9 bases matching TRBD1. Germline CDR1 is MNHNS and CDR2 is SASEGT. This CDR3 contains 18 residues. The V gene end was trimmed by 1 base and the J gene end by 1 base; junction bases not matched to a gene: 10. The CDR3 DNA sequence: TGTGCCAGCAGTGAAGTAAGAAGGGACAGGGTCAGGAACACTGAAGCTTTCTTT. It is translated as CASSEVRRDRVRNTEAFF.

This clone was observed a single time. The rearrangement links TRBV5-1 to TRBJ1-4, with 7 bases matching TRBD1. This CDR3 is built from 16 residues. The germline CDR1 and CDR2 sequences are SGHRS and YFSETQ. V shed 4 bases, J shed 8 bases, and the junction held 14 bases outside the gene matches. CDR3 sequence reads: CASSLIGGGGEEKLFF. The CDR3 DNA follows: TGCGCCAGCAGCCTTATTGGAGGGGGCGGGGAGGAAAAACTGTTTTTT. Using reference TRBV5-1 and TRBJ1-4 for the parts outside the CDR3, the full variable domain is KAGVTQTPRYLIKTRGQQVTLSCSPISGHRSVSWYQQTPGQGLQFLFEYFSETQRNKGNFPGRFSGRQFSNSRSEMNVSTLELGDSALYLCASSLIGGGGEEKLFFGSGTQLSVL.

The rearrangement links TRBV2 to TRBJ2-4, with 7 bases that match TRBD1. V shed 11 bases, J shed 7 bases, and the junction held 14 bases outside the gene matches. Germline CDR1 reads SNHLY; CDR2 reads FYNNEI. The CDR3 is made up of 14 amino acids. CDR3 sequence: CAGTGDVQSNIQYF. In DNA, the CDR3 is TGTGCCGGTACAGGGGACGTTCAATCGAACATTCAGTACTTC.

The V and J genes are TRBV6-5 and TRBJ2-2; no firm D call. V was trimmed by 2 bases and J by 1 base, leaving 8 bases between them. The CDR3 sequence is 15 residues long. Looked up from germline, CDR1 is MNHEY and CDR2 is SVGAGI. CDR3 amino acids: CASSYRRLNTGELFF. As DNA, the CDR3 is TGTGCCAGCAGTTACCGCAGGTTGAACACCGGGGAGCTGTTTTTT.

This clone appeared a single time. The chain has TRBV19 and TRBJ1-5; D gene uncertain. The germline CDR1 and CDR2 sequences are LNHDA and SQIVND (reference sequence). V was shortened by 7 bases and J by 1 base, with 8 bases between the two germline ends. The CDR3 extends over 13 amino acids. The CDR3 loop is CASKGGSNQPQHF. The CDR3 coding sequence is TGTGCCAGTAAGGGAGGCAGCAATCAGCCCCAGCATTTT.

The V gene is TRBV5-1, the J gene TRBJ2-7; 13 nucleotides agree with TRBD2. Germline CDR1 SGHRS, CDR2 YFSETQ. This CDR3 has 16 residues. Losses at the gene ends were 3 bases for V and 3 bases for J; bases not matched to a gene: 6. CDR3 amino acids: CASSWRGTSGDYEQYF. CDR3 coding DNA: TGCGCCAGCAGCTGGCGTGGGACTAGCGGGGACTACGAGCAGTACTTC.